Listed here are 28 T cell receptor beta chains from one sample, sequenced in a study of blood T cells in healthy people across ages. Then a second PCR, running about 6 to 12 cycles, was carried out with a sample-barcoded 5' primer and a J-beta primer mix. TCRdb re-called the 5' RACE reads with MiXCR, one entry per CDR3 protein. The table lists 600,000 to 900,000 distinct CDR3 sequences, about a quarter of them singletons. The same specimen was also included in a second study, on T cells of mothers and their children.

Sequenced sample: blood. All receptors come from a boy younger than 18 in good health.

This clonotype has only a few counts. This chain joins TRBV6-5 and TRBJ2-7, with D perhaps given as TRBD1 or TRBD2 (5 bases each). V shed 6 bases and J shed 6 bases, with 15 bases lying between them. This CDR3 comprises 13 residues. From germline, CDR1 is MNHEY and CDR2 SVGAGI. This CDR3 is CASRTRGALEQYF. The CDR3 nucleotides are TGTGCCAGCAGAACTAGGGGAGCCCTCGAGCAGTACTTC.

This clonotype was found a few times. The rearrangement uses TRBV10-3 and TRBJ1-4; tentative D call: TRBD1 (6 bases). The germline CDR1 and CDR2 sequences are ENHRY and SYGVKD. Trimming shortened V by 6 bases and J by 0 bases, and 11 bases separated the two germline ends. The CDR3 spans 15 residues. The CDR3 sequence: CAIRGDRTTNEKLFF. Written as DNA, the CDR3 is TGTGCCATCAGGGGAGACAGGACAACTAATGAAAAACTGTTTTTT.

This clonotype has ten or more counts. This chain uses TRBV5-1 with TRBJ2-3; 10 positions match TRBD2. V lost 4 bases, J lost 2 bases, and 7 bases stayed unmatched. This CDR3 is 16 amino acids long. Per germline, CDR1 SGHRS and CDR2 YFSETQ. The CDR3 DNA reads as TGCGCCAGCAGCACCGGACTAGCGGTTTCCACAGATACGCAGTATTTT. Its protein is CASSTGLAVSTDTQYF.

The chain combines TRBV5-1 with TRBJ2-5; D is undetermined. Germline assignment: CDR1 SGHRS and CDR2 YFSETQ. V lost 0 bases and J 5 bases, leaving 17 bases between the germline ends. This CDR3 comprises 16 residues. CDR3 loop: CASSLEVDAPRETQYF. The DNA of the CDR3 is TGCGCCAGCAGCTTGGAGGTGGACGCCCCACGGGAGACCCAGTACTTC. The full variable domain, rest sourced from reference TRBV5-1 and TRBJ2-5, is KAGVTQTPRYLIKTRGQQVTLSCSPISGHRSVSWYQQTPGQGLQFLFEYFSETQRNKGNFPGRFSGRQFSNSRSEMNVSTLELGDSALYLCASSLEVDAPRETQYFGPGTRLLVL.

The genes are TRBV7-2 and TRBJ1-2; D not resolved. This CDR3 is 17 amino acids long. Trimming left V 5 bases short and J 4 bases short, with 23 bases between. Germline loops: CDR1 SGHTA, CDR2 FQGNSA. CDR3 loop: CASSPNLNPLGSYGYTF. In DNA, the CDR3 is TGTGCCAGCAGCCCAAACCTCAACCCCCTGGGGAGCTATGGCTACACCTTC. Complete variable domain (other parts from reference TRBV7-2 and TRBJ1-2): GAGVSQSPSNKVTEKGKDVELRCDPISGHTALYWYRQSLGQGLEFLIYFQGNSAPDKSGLPSDRFSAERTGGSVSTLTIQRTQQEDSAVYLCASSPNLNPLGSYGYTFGSGTRLTVV.

This clonotype was recorded at least ten times. This chain joins TRBV7-9 and TRBJ2-1, with TRBD2 as a possible D gene (6 bases). From germline, CDR1 is SEHNR and CDR2 FQNEAQ (reference sequence). This CDR3 contains 13 residues. V dropped 1 base and J dropped 9 bases, with 10 bases sitting between them. The CDR3 nucleotides are TGTGCCAGCAGCTTAGATGGGGGAGGTGAGCAGTTCTTC. Translated, it gives CASSLDGGGEQFF.

This chain connects TRBV6-4 to TRBJ2-5; 13 bases fit TRBD2. Germline CDR1 and CDR2: MRHNA and SNTAGT. The CDR3 totals 17 residues. The trim removed 2 bases at V and 3 bases at J, leaving 6 bases unmatched. The CDR3 DNA sequence: TGTGCCAGCAGTGACACCTTACTAGCGGGGGGGAAAGAGACCCAGTACTTC. Translated, it gives CASSDTLLAGGKETQYF.

This clonotype was counted a single time. This chain uses TRBV7-9 with TRBJ1-5, with 8 bases that match TRBD1. The trim removed 5 bases at V and 9 bases at J, leaving 9 bases unmatched. This CDR3 has 14 amino acids. The V gene's germline CDR1 is SEHNR and CDR2 FQNEAQ (reference sequence). CDR3 in amino acids: CASSLGQGNAPQHF. The DNA for the CDR3 is TGTGCCAGCAGCCTTGGACAGGGAAACGCGCCCCAGCATTTT. Full variable domain (outside the CDR3, taken from reference TRBV7-9 and TRBJ1-5): DTGVSQNPRHKITKRGQNVTFRCDPISEHNRLYWYRQTLGQGPEFLTYFQNEAQLEKSRLLSDRFSAERPKGSFSTLEIQRTEQGDSAMYLCASSLGQGNAPQHFGDGTRLSIL.

The table lists this clonotype with a few counts. The chain employs TRBV14 and TRBJ2-5; 8 nucleotides match TRBD2. The junction had 9 bases not matched to a gene; V was cut back by 3 bases and J by 0 bases. CDR1 is SGHDN and CDR2 is FVKESK in the germline V gene. The CDR3 consists of 17 residues. CDR3 bases: TGTGCCAGCAGCCACGCTAAGAGGGGACTAGACCAAGAGACCCAGTACTTC. Translation: CASSHAKRGLDQETQYF.

The chain links TRBV12-3 or TRBV12-4 to TRBJ2-1, with 8 bases that match TRBD1. V lost 5 bases, J lost 2 bases, and 8 bases stayed unmatched. The CDR3 loop spans 16 amino acids. The CDR3 protein is CASSPTRGLTYNEQFF. The DNA of the CDR3 is TGTGCCAGCAGTCCTACCAGGGGGCTAACCTACAATGAGCAGTTCTTC.

The chain uses TRBV24-1 and TRBJ2-3, with 8 positions matching TRBD1. The CDR3 loop spans 16 amino acids. V gave up 5 bases and J gave up 3 bases; unmatched junction bases: 9. CDR1 KGHDR and CDR2 SFDVKD come from the germline V gene. In DNA form, the CDR3 reads TGTGCCACCAGTGTCCTCGGCAGGGGGCATACAGATACGCAGTATTTT. Translation gives CATSVLGRGHTDTQYF.

This clonotype was seen a handful of times. The rearrangement links TRBV12-3 or TRBV12-4 to TRBJ1-2; the D is unclear. Trimming left V 7 bases short and J 0 bases short, with 21 bases between. The CDR3 sequence is 17 residues long. The CDR3 loop is CASTLRIAALPNYGYTF. The CDR3 nucleotides read TGTGCCAGCACCCTTCGGATAGCCGCTCTTCCTAACTATGGCTACACCTTC.

This clonotype was found a few times. The rearrangement uses TRBV6-2 or TRBV6-3 and TRBJ2-1, with 9 bases fitting TRBD1. The J call may be mistaken, given a closer DNA end match to TRBJ2-7. Germline CDR1 and CDR2: MNHEY and SVGEGT. The CDR3 length is 15 residues. The CDR3: CASSYQDRGSYEQYF. CDR3 sequence (DNA): TGTGCCAGCAGTTACCAGGACAGGGGCTCCTACGAGCAGTACTTC.

This clonotype was seen at least ten times. This chain joins TRBV14 and TRBJ2-7, with D possibly being TRBD2 (6 bases). Trimming stripped 5 bases from V and 3 bases from J, with 14 bases between. This CDR3 has 14 amino acids. Germline V gene lookup returns CDR1 SGHDN and CDR2 FVKESK. The CDR3 here is CASSTGTGDYEQYF. The CDR3, as DNA: TGTGCCAGCAGCACCGGGACGGGAGACTACGAGCAGTACTTC.

V gene TRBV20-1 combines with J gene TRBJ1-2; D gene ambiguous. The V end lost 0 bases, the J end lost 3 bases, and 5 bases lay between the germline ends. The V gene's germline CDR1 is DFQATT and CDR2 SNEGSKA (reference sequence). The CDR3 contains 12 residues. The CDR3 region is CSAREAHYGYTF. In nucleotides, the CDR3 is TGCAGTGCTAGAGAAGCACACTATGGCTACACCTTC.

This clonotype has just a few counts. The chain recombines TRBV20-1 with TRBJ2-7, with unresolved D. Per germline, CDR1 DFQATT and CDR2 SNEGSKA (reference sequence). Trimming cost V 3 bases and J 3 bases, with 18 bases left between them. The CDR3 is 15 amino acids. This CDR3 is CSARVLTLGGYEQYF. The CDR3 DNA sequence: TGCAGTGCTAGGGTGCTAACCCTCGGTGGCTACGAGCAGTACTTC.

This clonotype was detected only a few times. The chain links TRBV11-2 to TRBJ2-1; no clear D. The J call may be in error: the DNA end matches TRBJ2-5 better. Germline V gene data show CDR1 as SGHAT and CDR2 as FQNNGV. The CDR3 runs 12 residues. For the CDR3, the DNA is TGTGCCAGCAGCTCCGCCGTACAGACCCAGTACTTC. The encoded protein is CASSSAVQTQYF.

The table lists this clonotype with many counts. The V and J genes are TRBV7-3 and TRBJ2-3, with D uncertain. The V end lost 1 base, the J end lost 6 bases, and 5 bases lay between the germline ends. CDR3 length equals 12 residues. Germline V gene data show CDR1 as SGHTA and CDR2 as FQGTGA. The CDR3, as DNA: TGTGCCAGCAGCTTAAATTCGGATACGCAGTATTTT. Its protein is CASSLNSDTQYF.

The chain couples TRBV12-3 or TRBV12-4 to TRBJ1-1; D remains ambiguous. With 6 bases removed from V and 4 bases from J, the gap between germline ends came to 15 bases. The CDR3 is made up of 14 amino acids. CDR3 in amino acids: CASSRPGRVTEAFF. In nucleotides, the CDR3 is TGTGCCAGCAGCCGACCGGGCAGAGTCACTGAAGCTTTCTTT.

This clonotype was recorded a few times. The gene calls are TRBV2 and TRBJ2-5, with D possibly being TRBD2 (6 bases). The DNA end is a closer match to TRBJ2-1, so the J assignment may be wrong. Germline V CDR1 and CDR2: SNHLY, FYNNEI. The CDR3 is 15 residues long. CDR3 nucleotides: TGTGCCAGCAGTGATTTGGGGGGTCCTTCAGGCGAGCAGTTCTTC. Amino acid sequence: CASSDLGGPSGEQFF.

This clonotype was seen a handful of times. The genes are TRBV30 and TRBJ2-7; D is perhaps TRBD1 or TRBD2 (5 bases each). Germline V gene lookup returns CDR1 GTSNPN and CDR2 SVGIG (reference sequence). The CDR3 covers 13 residues. V was cut by 5 bases and J by 6 bases, with 17 bases left in between. The CDR3, as DNA: TGTGCCTGGGGCCGGGACGGGTCTCTCGAGCAGTACTTC. This translates into CAWGRDGSLEQYF.

The chain recombines TRBV20-1 with TRBJ2-2, with TRBD2 matching 12 bases. V gave up 3 bases and J gave up 2 bases; unmatched junction bases: 1. The germline gives CDR1 DFQATT, CDR2 SNEGSKA (reference sequence). The CDR3 is 15 residues long. CDR3 sequence: CSARTSGGNTGELFF. The CDR3 DNA reads as TGCAGTGCTAGGACTAGCGGGGGAAACACCGGGGAGCTGTTTTTT.

Only one count was recorded for this clonotype. The chain recombines TRBV12-3 or TRBV12-4 with TRBJ1-4; no definite D call. V gave up 6 bases and J gave up 8 bases, with 22 bases separating them. There are 16 residues in the CDR3. The CDR3 spells CASSSLPEGSGEKLFF. DNA of the CDR3: TGTGCCAGCAGCTCACTTCCCGAGGGCTCTGGAGAAAAACTGTTTTTT.

V and J are TRBV12-3 or TRBV12-4 and TRBJ1-1, with D maybe TRBD1 (6 bases). V was pared by 5 bases and J by 5 bases, with 9 bases between. The CDR3 totals 12 residues. The CDR3 nucleotides read TGTGCCAGCAGTCAAGGACAGACTGAAGCTTTCTTT. This translates into CASSQGQTEAFF.

V usage is TRBV23-1 and J usage is TRBJ2-5, with 12 bases identical to TRBD1. TRBV23-1 is noted as an ORF with a role that remains uncertain. The CDR3 has 15 amino acids. V gave up 7 bases and J gave up 4 bases; unmatched junction bases: 7. CDR3 region: CASNLRDRGRETQYF. CDR3 DNA sequence: TGCGCCAGCAACCTACGGGACAGGGGGCGAGAGACCCAGTACTTC.

This sequence joins TRBV6-2 or TRBV6-3 and TRBJ1-2; tentatively, D is TRBD1 (5 bases). The V and J ends lost 0 bases and 2 bases respectively, with 10 bases between them. The CDR3 is 15 residues long. Germline values: CDR1 MNHEY, CDR2 SVGEGT. The CDR3 spells CASSYSGQGNYGYTF. The CDR3 DNA reads as TGTGCCAGCAGTTACTCGGGGCAGGGCAACTATGGCTACACCTTC.

This chain uses TRBV7-8 with TRBJ1-4; 8 bases agree with TRBD1. J was trimmed by 8 bases and V by 2 bases; bases with no gene match: 7. Germline assignment: CDR1 SGHVS and CDR2 FQNEAQ. The CDR3 loop spans 15 amino acids. The CDR3 protein is CASSLPTGEEEKLFF. In DNA, the CDR3 is TGTGCCAGCAGCTTACCGACAGGGGAGGAAGAAAAACTGTTTTTT.

In its sample, this clonotype was seen a few times. The DNA for the CDR3 is TGTGCCAGCAGCCCCCTTGAGGGTTCAGATACGCAGTATTTT. It codes for CASSPLEGSDTQYF. The chain combines TRBV9 with TRBJ2-3; TRBD2 is a possible D gene (5 bases). The CDR3 runs to 14 residues. Germline-derived CDR1 and CDR2 are SGDLS and YYNGEE. The V end was cut by 4 bases, the J end by 4 bases, with 13 bases between.